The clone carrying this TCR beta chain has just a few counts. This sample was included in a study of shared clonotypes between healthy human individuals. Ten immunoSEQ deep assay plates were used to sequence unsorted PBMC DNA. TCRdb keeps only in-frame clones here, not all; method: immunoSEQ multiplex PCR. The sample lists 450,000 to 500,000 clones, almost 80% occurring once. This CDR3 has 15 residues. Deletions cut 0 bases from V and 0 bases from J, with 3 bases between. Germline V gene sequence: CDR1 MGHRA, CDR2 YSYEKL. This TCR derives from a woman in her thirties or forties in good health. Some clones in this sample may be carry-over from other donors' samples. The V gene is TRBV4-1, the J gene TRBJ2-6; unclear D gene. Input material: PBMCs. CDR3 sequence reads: CASSQDSSGANVLTF. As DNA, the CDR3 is TGCGCCAGCAGCCAAGATAGCTCTGGGGCCAACGTCCTGACTTTC.